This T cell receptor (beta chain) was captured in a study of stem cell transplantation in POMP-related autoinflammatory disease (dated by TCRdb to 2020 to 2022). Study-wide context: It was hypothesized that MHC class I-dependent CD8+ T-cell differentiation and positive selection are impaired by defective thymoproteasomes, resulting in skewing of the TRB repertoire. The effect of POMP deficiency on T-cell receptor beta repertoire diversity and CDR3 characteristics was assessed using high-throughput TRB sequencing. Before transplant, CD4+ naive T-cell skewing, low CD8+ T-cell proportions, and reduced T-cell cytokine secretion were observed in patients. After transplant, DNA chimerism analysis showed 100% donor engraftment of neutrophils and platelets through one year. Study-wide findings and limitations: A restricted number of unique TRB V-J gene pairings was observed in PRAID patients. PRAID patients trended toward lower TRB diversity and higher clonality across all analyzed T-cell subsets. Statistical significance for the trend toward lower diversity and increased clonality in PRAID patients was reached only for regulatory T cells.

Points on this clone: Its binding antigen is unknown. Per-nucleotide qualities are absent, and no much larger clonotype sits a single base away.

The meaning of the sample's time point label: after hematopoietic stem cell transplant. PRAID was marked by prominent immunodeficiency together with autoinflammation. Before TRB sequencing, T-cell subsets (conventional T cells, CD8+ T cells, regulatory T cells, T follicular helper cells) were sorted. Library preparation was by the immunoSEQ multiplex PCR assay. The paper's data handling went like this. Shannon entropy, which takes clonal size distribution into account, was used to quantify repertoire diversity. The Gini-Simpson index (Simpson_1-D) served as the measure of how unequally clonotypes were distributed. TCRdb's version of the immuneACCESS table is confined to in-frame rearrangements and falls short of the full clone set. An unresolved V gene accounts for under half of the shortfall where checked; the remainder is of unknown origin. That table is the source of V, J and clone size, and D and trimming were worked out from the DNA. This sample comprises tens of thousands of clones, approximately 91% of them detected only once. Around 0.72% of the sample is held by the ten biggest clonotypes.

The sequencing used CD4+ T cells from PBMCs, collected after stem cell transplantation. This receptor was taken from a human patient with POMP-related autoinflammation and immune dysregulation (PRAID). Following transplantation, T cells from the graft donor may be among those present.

The CDR3 reads as follows: CACDRVNSPLHF. The bases are TGTGCCTGTGACAGGGTTAATTCACCCCTCCACTTT. Recombination linked TRBV30 to TRBJ1-6; 7 central nucleotides agree with TRBD1. V is cut back by 6 bases and J by 6 bases, with 2 bases in the junction unmatched. From cysteine to phenylalanine, the CDR3 is 12 amino acids long. CDR3 DNA only is kept here, 36 bases in frame from base 1. For CDR1 and CDR2, the germline V gene (reference sequence) lists GTSNPN and SVGIG.